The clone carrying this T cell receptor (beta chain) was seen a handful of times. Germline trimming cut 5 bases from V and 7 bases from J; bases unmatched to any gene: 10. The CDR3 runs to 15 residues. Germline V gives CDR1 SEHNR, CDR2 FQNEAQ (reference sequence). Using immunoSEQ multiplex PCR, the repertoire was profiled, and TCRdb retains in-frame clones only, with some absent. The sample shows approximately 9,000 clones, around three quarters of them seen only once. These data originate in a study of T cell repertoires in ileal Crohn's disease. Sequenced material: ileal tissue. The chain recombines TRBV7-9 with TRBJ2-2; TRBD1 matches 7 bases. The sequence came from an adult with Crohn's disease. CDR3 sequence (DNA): TGTGCCAGCAGCGACGACAGGGCGGGTATCGGGGAGCTGTTTTTT. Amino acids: CASSDDRAGIGELFF.